A single sample is the source of the 9 T cell receptor beta chains below, sequenced in a study of cytotoxic CD8 clonotypes in ibrutinib-treated CLL. Profiling relied on immunoSEQ multiplex PCR, and the TCRdb table lists in-frame clones only, not all of them. Here the sample spans fewer than 70,000 clones, about 65% being singletons. This specimen was PBMCs, taken after 12 months of ibrutinib treatment. All receptors come from a human donor with chronic lymphocytic leukemia.

The J gene is TRBJ2-1, the V gene TRBV27, with D possibly TRBD2 on 5 matching bases. This CDR3 comprises 14 residues. Trimming took off 5 bases at V and 5 bases at J, with 13 bases between the two ends. Germline V gene lookup returns CDR1 MNHEY and CDR2 SMNVEV (reference sequence). CDR3 sequence: CASSPRTWNNEQFF. The CDR3 DNA reads as TGTGCCAGCAGTCCCCGGACTTGGAACAATGAGCAGTTCTTC.

This chain uses TRBV2 with TRBJ2-1, with D unclear. The CDR3 covers 13 residues. Trimming cost V 7 bases and J 5 bases, with 12 bases left between them. CDR1 is SNHLY and CDR2 is FYNNEI in the germline V gene. Written as DNA, the CDR3 is TGTGCCAGCACGCTGGGTGTGAACAATGAGCAGTTCTTC. This encodes CASTLGVNNEQFF.

This clone has at least ten counts. The chain couples TRBV6-1 to TRBJ2-3, with 7 bases identical to TRBD1. CDR1 MNHNS and CDR2 SASEGT come from the germline V gene. The V gene end was trimmed by 5 bases and the J gene end by 3 bases; junction bases not matched to a gene: 8. The CDR3 consists of 15 residues. The chain's CDR3 is CASSLRGGETDTQYF. In DNA form, the CDR3 reads TGTGCCAGCAGTTTGAGAGGGGGCGAAACAGATACGCAGTATTTT.

The V and J genes are TRBV28 and TRBJ1-2, with 7 bases fitting TRBD1. The CDR3 runs 14 residues. Germline-derived CDR1 and CDR2 are MDHEN and SYDVKM. Trimming took 4 bases from V and 4 from J; bases not matched to a gene: 6. The CDR3 loop reads CASSSTGEGYGYTF. The CDR3 DNA reads TGTGCCAGCAGTTCCACAGGGGAGGGCTATGGCTACACCTTC.

The chain uses TRBV2 and TRBJ2-1, with TRBD1 as a possible D gene (6 bases). Looked up from germline, CDR1 is SNHLY and CDR2 is FYNNEI. The CDR3 spans 13 residues. The germline V and J ends were trimmed by 8 bases and 6 bases, with 14 bases remaining between them. The CDR3 DNA follows: TGTGCCAGCGAGGGGGACGTGGGCAATGAGCAGTTCTTC. This translates into CASEGDVGNEQFF.

The rearrangement uses TRBV7-3 and TRBJ1-2; no clear D gene. Germline V gene data show CDR1 as SGHTA and CDR2 as FQGTGA. This CDR3 spans 18 amino acids. V was clipped by 2 bases and J by 2 bases, with 21 bases between them. In DNA form, the CDR3 reads TGTGCCAGCAGCTTATATCCCCCTATGTCTGGATTGAACTATGGCTACACCTTC. It codes for CASSLYPPMSGLNYGYTF.

V usage is TRBV6-1 and J usage is TRBJ2-1; D is unresolved. Germline V gene data show CDR1 as MNHNS and CDR2 as SASEGT. The CDR3 runs 11 residues. Deletions cut 8 bases from V and 2 bases from J, with 4 bases between. The DNA for the CDR3 is TGTGCCAGCGGGGCCTACAATGAGCAGTTCTTC. Protein sequence: CASGAYNEQFF.

This chain connects TRBV5-1 to TRBJ2-1, with 10 bases identical to TRBD1. CDR1 is SGHRS, CDR2 YFSETQ, per germline. Losses at the gene ends were 4 bases for V and 8 bases for J; bases not matched to a gene: 6. This CDR3 contains 14 residues. In DNA, the CDR3 is TGCGCCAGCAGCCCCCCGGGACAGGGGTATGAGCAGTTCTTC. This gives the protein CASSPPGQGYEQFF.

J is TRBJ2-3 and V is TRBV30, with 13 bases fitting TRBD2. After removal of 0 bases from V and 5 bases from J, the junction contained 5 bases not matched to a gene. Germline CDR1 GTSNPN, CDR2 SVGIG (reference sequence). There are 16 residues in the CDR3. The chain's CDR3 is CAWSVGLAGAGDTQYF. CDR3 bases: TGTGCCTGGAGTGTAGGACTAGCGGGAGCGGGAGATACGCAGTATTTT.